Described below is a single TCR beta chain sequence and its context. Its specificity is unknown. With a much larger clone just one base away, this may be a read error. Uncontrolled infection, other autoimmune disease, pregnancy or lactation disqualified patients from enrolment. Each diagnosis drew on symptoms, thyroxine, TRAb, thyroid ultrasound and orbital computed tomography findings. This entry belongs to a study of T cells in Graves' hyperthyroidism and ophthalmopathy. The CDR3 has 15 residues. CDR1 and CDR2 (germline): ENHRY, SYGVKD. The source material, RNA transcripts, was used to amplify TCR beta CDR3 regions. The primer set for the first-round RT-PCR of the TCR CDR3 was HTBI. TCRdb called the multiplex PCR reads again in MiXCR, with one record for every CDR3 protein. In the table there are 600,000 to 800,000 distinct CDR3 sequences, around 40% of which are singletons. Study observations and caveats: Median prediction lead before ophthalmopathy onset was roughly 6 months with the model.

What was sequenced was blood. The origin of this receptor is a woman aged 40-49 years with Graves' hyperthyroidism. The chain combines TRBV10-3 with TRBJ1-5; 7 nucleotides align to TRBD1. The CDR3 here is CANSYDRDGGQPQHF. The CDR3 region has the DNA TGTGCCAACAGTTACGACAGGGACGGGGGTCAGCCCCAGCATTTT.